This T cell receptor (beta chain) was retrieved from a study of T-cell reconstitution after alpha-beta-depleted transplantation in children. Preparation of the TCRbeta library was carried out with unique molecular identifiers. MiXCR, run by TCRdb on the PCR reads, gives a single entry per CDR3 protein. The sample lists about 610,000 distinct CDR3 sequences, 10% occurring once. This clonotype occurred many times. The germline V gene has CDR1 SGDLS and CDR2 YYNGEE. The V gene lost 0 bases and the J gene lost 13 bases, with 17 bases spanning the gap. This CDR3 region has 14 residues. V usage is TRBV9 and J usage is TRBJ2-1; D is possibly TRBD2 (6 bases). This sample comprised PBMCs from the stem cell graft donor, obtained from the stem cell graft. This TCR derives from a human donor who donated a stem cell graft to a child with acute myeloid leukemia. The CDR3, as DNA: TGTGCCAGCAGCGTAGCTACGTACGGGGGATATCAGTTCTTC. It specifies CASSVATYGGYQFF.